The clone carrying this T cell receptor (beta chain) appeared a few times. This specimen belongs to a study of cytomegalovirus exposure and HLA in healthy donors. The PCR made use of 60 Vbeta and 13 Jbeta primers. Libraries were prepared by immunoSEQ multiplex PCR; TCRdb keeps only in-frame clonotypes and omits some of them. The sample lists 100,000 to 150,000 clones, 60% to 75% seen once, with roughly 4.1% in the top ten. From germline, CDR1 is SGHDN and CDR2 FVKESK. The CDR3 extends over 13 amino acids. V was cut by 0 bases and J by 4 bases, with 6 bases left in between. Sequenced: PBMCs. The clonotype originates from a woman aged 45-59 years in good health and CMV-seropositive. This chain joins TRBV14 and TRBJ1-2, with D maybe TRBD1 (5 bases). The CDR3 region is CASSQDRAYGYTF. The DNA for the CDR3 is TGTGCCAGCAGCCAAGACAGGGCCTATGGCTACACCTTC.